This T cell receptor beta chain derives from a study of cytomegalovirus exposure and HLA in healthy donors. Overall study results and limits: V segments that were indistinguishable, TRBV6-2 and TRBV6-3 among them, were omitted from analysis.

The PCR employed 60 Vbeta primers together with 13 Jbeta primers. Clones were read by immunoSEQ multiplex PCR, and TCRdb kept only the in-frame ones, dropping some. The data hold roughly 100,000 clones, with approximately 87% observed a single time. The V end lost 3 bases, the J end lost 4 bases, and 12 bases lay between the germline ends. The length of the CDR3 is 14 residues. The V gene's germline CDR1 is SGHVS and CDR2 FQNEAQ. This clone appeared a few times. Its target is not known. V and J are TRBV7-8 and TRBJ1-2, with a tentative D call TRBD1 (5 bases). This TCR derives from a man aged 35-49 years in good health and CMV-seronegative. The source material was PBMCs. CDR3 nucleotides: TGTGCCAGCAGCTTGACAGAGGATATCTATGGCTACACCTTC. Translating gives CASSLTEDIYGYTF. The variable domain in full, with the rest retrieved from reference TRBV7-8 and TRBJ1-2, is GAGVSQSPRYKVAKRGQDVALRCDPISGHVSLFWYQQALGQGPEFLTYFQNEAQLDKSGLPSDRFFAERPEGSVSTLKIQRTQQEDSAVYLCASSLTEDIYGYTFGSGTRLTVV.